The entry below gives a single T cell receptor beta chain sequence along with its context. Libraries were prepared by immunoSEQ multiplex PCR; TCRdb keeps only in-frame clonotypes and omits some of them. The data contain approximately 79,000 clones, around four fifths of them singletons. The sample originates from a study of PD-L1 blockade in urothelial cancer. Study-level background: The median T cell count in blood samples was roughly 140,000.

The CDR3 covers 14 residues. After removal of 6 bases from V and 6 bases from J, the junction contained 9 bases not matched to a gene. Per germline, CDR1 LNHDA and CDR2 SQIVND (reference sequence). Time point of the sample: pretreatment peripheral blood. The sample in question was PBMCs, obtained around atezolizumab (anti-PD-L1) treatment. The chain uses TRBV19 and TRBJ1-1, with 8 nucleotides matching TRBD1. The clonotype comes from a man in his forties or fifties with urothelial cancer. The CDR3 sequence: CASSHRGREAEAFF. The CDR3 DNA reads as TGTGCCAGTAGCCACAGGGGGAGGGAGGCTGAAGCTTTCTTT.